Following are 3 T cell receptor beta chains from one sample sequenced in a study of shared clonotypes between healthy human individuals. This table comes from immunoSEQ multiplex PCR, and its TCRdb copy is limited to in-frame clones, with some not included. The data hold 1,500,000 or so clones, with less than 99% observed a single time. The sample comprised naive CD4+ T cells sorted from blood. Subset of the sample: CD45RA+ positively selected. The receptors were sampled from a man under 40 in good health.

The V call is TRBV28, the J call TRBJ2-7; no clear D. Per germline, CDR1 MDHEN and CDR2 SYDVKM. Trimming pared 3 bases from V and 4 bases from J, leaving 10 bases between. This CDR3 comprises 13 residues. This CDR3 reads CASSFSLVYEQYF. In DNA form, the CDR3 reads TGTGCCAGCAGTTTCTCTCTAGTATACGAGCAGTACTTC.

V is TRBV19 and J is TRBJ2-5; D is ambiguous. Germline CDR1 and CDR2: LNHDA and SQIVND (reference sequence). The germline V and J ends were trimmed by 5 bases and 3 bases, with 4 bases remaining between them. CDR3 length equals 11 residues. This CDR3 is CASSVKETQYF. The DNA of the CDR3 is TGTGCCAGTAGTGTGAAAGAGACCCAGTACTTC.

This chain's CDR3 is CASSLLAGVEQFF. In nucleotides, the CDR3 is TGTGCCAGCAGCTTATTAGCGGGAGTTGAGCAGTTCTTC. The rearrangement uses TRBV11-2 and TRBJ2-1; 9 bases are a match to TRBD2. CDR3 length equals 13 residues. V lost 2 bases, J lost 9 bases, and 2 bases stayed unmatched. The germline gives CDR1 SGHAT, CDR2 FQNNGV.